The 11 T cell receptor beta chains in this list originate from one sample, sequenced in a study of cytomegalovirus exposure and HLA in healthy donors. Use of 60 Vbeta and 13 Jbeta primers characterized the PCR. Using immunoSEQ multiplex PCR, the repertoire was profiled, and TCRdb retains in-frame clones only, with some absent. In the table there are about 70,000 clones, around 73% of which are singletons. Material for sequencing was PBMCs. The source is a girl aged 10-17 years in good health and CMV-seropositive.

The chain recombines TRBV5-1 with TRBJ2-5, with D possibly being TRBD2 (6 bases). Germline V lookup: CDR1 SGHRS, CDR2 YFSETQ. Trimming took off 9 bases at V and 1 base at J, with 16 bases between the two ends. The CDR3 is 14 residues long. DNA of the CDR3: TGCGCCATCCGGGACTCCCCGGTCCAAGAGACCCAGTACTTC. Translated: CAIRDSPVQETQYF.

This chain connects TRBV2 to TRBJ2-7; TRBD1 matches 7 bases. The CDR3 runs 14 residues. J was trimmed by 4 bases and V by 7 bases; bases with no gene match: 10. Germline CDR1 reads SNHLY; CDR2 reads FYNNEI. CDR3 region: CASMTLGGWYEQYF. In DNA, the CDR3 is TGTGCCAGCATGACATTAGGGGGCTGGTACGAGCAGTACTTC.

The chain joins TRBV30 to TRBJ2-6; 10 bases match TRBD1. Unmatched junction bases numbered 18, after V lost 7 bases and J lost 0 bases. This CDR3 has 20 amino acids. CDR1 and CDR2 from the germline V gene are GTSNPN and SVGIG (reference sequence). CDR3 in DNA: TGTGCCTCCCATTTTGGGGACAGGGGCCGGGTACTCTCTGGGGCCAACGTCCTGACTTTC. Protein: CASHFGDRGRVLSGANVLTF.

The genes are TRBV28 and TRBJ2-7; 8 positions agree with TRBD1. The CDR3 runs to 16 residues. The germline gives CDR1 MDHEN, CDR2 SYDVKM. Trimming at V came to 5 bases and at J to 4 bases, leaving 13 bases not matched to a gene. The CDR3 sequence is CASSPSPRGRIYEQYF. For the CDR3, the DNA is TGTGCCAGCAGTCCCTCCCCCAGGGGGCGCATTTACGAGCAGTACTTC.

V gene TRBV28 combines with J gene TRBJ1-6; D is undetermined. Trimming cost V 5 bases and J 7 bases, with 12 bases left between them. Germline CDR1 reads MDHEN; CDR2 reads SYDVKM. The CDR3 sequence is 14 residues long. CDR3 coding DNA: TGTGCCAGCAGTCCTTCACTATCCAATTCACCCCTCCACTTT. This gives the protein CASSPSLSNSPLHF.

The chain joins TRBV6-6 to TRBJ1-2, with TRBD1 identical over 8 bases. This CDR3 has 13 residues. The V segment lost 6 bases and the J segment 5 bases; nucleotides outside the gene matches: 5. Germline V CDR1 and CDR2: MNHNY, SVGAGI (reference sequence). The CDR3 reads CASRPGGEYGYTF. For the CDR3, the DNA is TGTGCCAGCAGGCCAGGGGGCGAGTATGGCTACACCTTC.

The chain links TRBV6-6 to TRBJ2-7; 9 bases map to TRBD2. CDR3 length: 15 residues. Unmatched junction bases numbered 6, after V lost 1 base and J lost 5 bases. Looked up from germline, CDR1 is MNHNY and CDR2 is SVGAGI (reference sequence). CDR3 in amino acids: CASSYFSSGADEQYF. CDR3 bases: TGTGCCAGCAGTTACTTCTCTAGCGGGGCGGACGAGCAGTACTTC.

The chain combines TRBV7-9 with TRBJ2-7; D possibly corresponds to TRBD1 (5 bases). Germline V gives CDR1 SEHNR, CDR2 FQNEAQ (reference sequence). The CDR3 has 12 amino acids. Trimming removed 5 bases from V and 3 bases from J, with 8 bases in between. CDR3 sequence reads: CASSPRDYEQYF. CDR3 bases: TGTGCCAGCAGCCCCAGGGACTACGAGCAGTACTTC. The variable domain in full, completed from reference TRBV7-9 and TRBJ2-7, reads DTGVSQNPRHKITKRGQNVTFRCDPISEHNRLYWYRQTLGQGPEFLTYFQNEAQLEKSRLLSDRFSAERPKGSFSTLEIQRTEQGDSAMYLCASSPRDYEQYFGPGTRLTVT.

This chain links TRBV29-1 with TRBJ2-5, with D tentatively TRBD1 (5 bases). The assigned J gene may be wrong: the sequence end matches TRBJ2-7 better. The germline V gene encodes CDR1 SQVTM and CDR2 ANQGSEA. This CDR3 is built from 13 residues. In nucleotides, the CDR3 is TGCAGCGTTGAAATCAGGGAAGATTCCGAGCAGTACTTC. Residues: CSVEIREDSEQYF.

The V call is TRBV7-9, the J call TRBJ2-3, with D perhaps TRBD2 (7 bases). The CDR3 is made up of 16 amino acids. In germline, CDR1 is SEHNR, CDR2 FQNEAQ (reference sequence). The V end lost 5 bases, the J end lost 4 bases, and 19 bases lay between the germline ends. CDR3 sequence: CASSAHGGGQADTQYF. DNA for the CDR3: TGTGCCAGCAGCGCCCATGGGGGGGGCCAGGCAGATACGCAGTATTTT.

V usage is TRBV2 and J usage is TRBJ2-3, with TRBD2 as a possible D gene (6 bases). Germline V lookup: CDR1 SNHLY, CDR2 FYNNEI. The CDR3 runs to 16 residues. V was cut by 1 base and J by 2 bases, with 13 bases left in between. The CDR3 here is CASSEEAAGITDTQYF. The DNA for the CDR3 is TGTGCCAGCAGTGAAGAGGCGGCGGGGATCACAGATACGCAGTATTTT.